The present T cell receptor beta chain was sequenced within a study of blood T cell repertoires in COVID-19. Recruited during active infection, patients (from Seattle) were subsequently followed longitudinally. Note on this clone: The sample carries other DNA sequences with the same CDR3.

Generated by immunoSEQ multiplex PCR, the TCRdb table keeps only in-frame clones and is missing some. The repertoire holds about 370,000 clones, with 70% to 90% as singletons. The germline gives CDR1 LNHDA, CDR2 SQIVND (reference sequence). CDR3 length: 13 amino acids. Trimming cost V 3 bases and J 6 bases; bases outside gene matches: 2. The V gene is TRBV19, the J gene TRBJ2-1, with 7 bases aligning to TRBD2. This receptor was taken from a woman in her 30s with COVID-19, enrolled during active disease. Sequencing was performed on peripheral blood. CDR3 coding DNA: TGTGCCAGTAGTATCACGGGGGGCAATGAGCAGTTCTTC. It codes for CASSITGGNEQFF.